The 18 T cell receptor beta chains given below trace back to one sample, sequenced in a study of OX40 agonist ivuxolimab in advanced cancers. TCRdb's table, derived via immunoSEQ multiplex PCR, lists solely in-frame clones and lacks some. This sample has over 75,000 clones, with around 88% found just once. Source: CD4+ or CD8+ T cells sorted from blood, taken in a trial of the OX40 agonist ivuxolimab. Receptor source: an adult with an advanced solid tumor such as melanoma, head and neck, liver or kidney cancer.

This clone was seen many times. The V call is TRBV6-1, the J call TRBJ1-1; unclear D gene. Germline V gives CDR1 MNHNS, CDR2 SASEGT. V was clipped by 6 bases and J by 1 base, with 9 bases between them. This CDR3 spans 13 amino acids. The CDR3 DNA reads TGTGCCAGCAGCAGCCAGGAGAACACTGAAGCTTTCTTT. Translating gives CASSSQENTEAFF.

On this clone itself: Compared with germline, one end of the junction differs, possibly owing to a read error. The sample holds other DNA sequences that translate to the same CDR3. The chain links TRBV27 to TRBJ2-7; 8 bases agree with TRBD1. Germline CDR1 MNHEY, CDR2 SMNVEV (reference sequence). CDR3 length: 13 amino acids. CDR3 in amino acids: CASSPRGLYEQYF. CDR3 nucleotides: TGTGCCAGCAGTCCCAGGGGGCTTTACGAGCAATACTTC.

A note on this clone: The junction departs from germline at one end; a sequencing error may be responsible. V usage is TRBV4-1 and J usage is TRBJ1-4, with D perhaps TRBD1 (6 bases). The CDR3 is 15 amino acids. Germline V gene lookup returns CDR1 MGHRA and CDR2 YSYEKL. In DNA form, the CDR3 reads TGCGCCAGCACCCAAGGGGGAAGAAGGGGGGAAAAACTGTTTTTT. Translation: CASTQGGRRGEKLFF.

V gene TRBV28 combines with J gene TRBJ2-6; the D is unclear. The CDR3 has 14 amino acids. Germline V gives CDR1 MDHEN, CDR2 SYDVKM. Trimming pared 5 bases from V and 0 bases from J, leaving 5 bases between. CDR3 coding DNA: TGTGCCAGCAGTGTCAGCTCTGGGGCCAACGTCCTGACTTTC. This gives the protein CASSVSSGANVLTF.

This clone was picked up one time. The CDR3 DNA sequence: TGTGCCAGCAGCTTGTCGGGGCAGGGATTACAAGAGACCCAGTACTTC. Protein: CASSLSGQGLQETQYF. The J gene is TRBJ2-5, the V gene TRBV5-6; D could derive from TRBD1 or TRBD2 (5 bases each). V was clipped by 1 base and J by 2 bases, with 15 bases between them. Germline CDR1 reads SGHDT; CDR2 reads YYEEEE. The CDR3 spans 16 residues.

Here the CDR3 DNA reads TGTGCCACCAGCCCGGGACAGGATATGGGCTACACCTTC. It encodes CATSPGQDMGYTF. J is TRBJ1-2 and V is TRBV15; 8 nucleotides align to TRBD1. Germline V gives CDR1 LNHNV, CDR2 YYDKDF (reference sequence). V shed 5 bases and J 8 bases; nucleotides not matched to a gene: 7. CDR3 length: 13 residues.

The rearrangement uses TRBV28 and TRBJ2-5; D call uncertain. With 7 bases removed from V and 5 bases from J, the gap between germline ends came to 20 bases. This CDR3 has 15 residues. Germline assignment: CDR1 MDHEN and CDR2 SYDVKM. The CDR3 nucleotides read TGTGCCAGCAATACAAGAAGGGTCAGCACGGAGACCCAGTACTTC. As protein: CASNTRRVSTETQYF.

CDR3 sequence reads: CASSKKGTGLYNEQFF. CDR3 nucleotides: TGTGCCAGTAGTAAGAAGGGGACAGGGCTTTACAATGAGCAGTTCTTC. The genes are TRBV19 and TRBJ2-1, with TRBD1 matching over 9 bases. The length of the CDR3 is 16 residues. V gave up 4 bases and J gave up 4 bases; unmatched junction bases: 8. Germline V gene data show CDR1 as LNHDA and CDR2 as SQIVND (reference sequence).

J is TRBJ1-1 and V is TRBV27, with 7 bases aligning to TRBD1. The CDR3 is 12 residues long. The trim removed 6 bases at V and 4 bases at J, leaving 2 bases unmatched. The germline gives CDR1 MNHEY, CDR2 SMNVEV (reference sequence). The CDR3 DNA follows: TGTGCCAGCAGGACAGGGAGCACTGAAGCTTTCTTT. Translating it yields CASRTGSTEAFF.

The CDR3 DNA follows: TGTGCCAGCAGTTCTGAACTAGCGGGGGGCCTACCCTCCTACAATGAGCAGTTCTTC. Its translation is CASSSELAGGLPSYNEQFF. This chain joins TRBV27 and TRBJ2-1; TRBD2 agrees at 12 bases. After removal of 4 bases from V and 0 bases from J, the junction contained 10 bases not matched to a gene. The CDR3 extends over 19 amino acids. CDR1 and CDR2 from the germline V gene are MNHEY and SMNVEV (reference sequence).

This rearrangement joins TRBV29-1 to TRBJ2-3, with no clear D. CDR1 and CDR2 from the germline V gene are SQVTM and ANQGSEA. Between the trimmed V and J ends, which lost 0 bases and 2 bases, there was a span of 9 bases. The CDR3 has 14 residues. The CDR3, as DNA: TGCAGCGTTGAAGAGAGAGCCACCACAGATACGCAGTATTTT. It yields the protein CSVEERATTDTQYF.

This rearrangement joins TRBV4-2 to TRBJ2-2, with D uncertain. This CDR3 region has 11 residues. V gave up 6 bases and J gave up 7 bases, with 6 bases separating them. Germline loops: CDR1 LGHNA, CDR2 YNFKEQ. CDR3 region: CASSVVGELFF. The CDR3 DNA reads TGTGCCAGCAGTGTGGTCGGGGAGCTGTTTTTT.

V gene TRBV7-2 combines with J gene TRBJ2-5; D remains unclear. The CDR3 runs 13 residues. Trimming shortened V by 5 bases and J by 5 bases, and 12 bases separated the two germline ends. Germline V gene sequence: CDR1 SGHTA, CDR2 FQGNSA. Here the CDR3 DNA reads TGTGCCAGCAGCCGCATACCCACCGAGACCCAGTACTTC. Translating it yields CASSRIPTETQYF.

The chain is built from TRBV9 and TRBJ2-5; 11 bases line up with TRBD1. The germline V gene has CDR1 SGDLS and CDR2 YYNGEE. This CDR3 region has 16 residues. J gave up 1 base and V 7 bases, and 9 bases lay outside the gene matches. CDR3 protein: CASGIGGTGGQETQYF. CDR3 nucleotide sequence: TGTGCCAGCGGTATTGGAGGGACAGGGGGCCAAGAGACCCAGTACTTC.

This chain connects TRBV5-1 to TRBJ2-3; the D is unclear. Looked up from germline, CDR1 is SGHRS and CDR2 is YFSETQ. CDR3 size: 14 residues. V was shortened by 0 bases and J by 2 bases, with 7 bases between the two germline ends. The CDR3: CASSLDRNTDTQYF. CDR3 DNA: TGCGCCAGCAGCTTGGACCGGAACACAGATACGCAGTATTTT.

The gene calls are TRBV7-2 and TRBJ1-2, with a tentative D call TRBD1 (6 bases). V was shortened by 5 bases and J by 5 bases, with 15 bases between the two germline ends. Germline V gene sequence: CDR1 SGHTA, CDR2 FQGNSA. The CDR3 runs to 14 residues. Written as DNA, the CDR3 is TGTGCCAGCAGCCTGACAGGTCCTTTTTATGGCTACACCTTC. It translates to CASSLTGPFYGYTF.

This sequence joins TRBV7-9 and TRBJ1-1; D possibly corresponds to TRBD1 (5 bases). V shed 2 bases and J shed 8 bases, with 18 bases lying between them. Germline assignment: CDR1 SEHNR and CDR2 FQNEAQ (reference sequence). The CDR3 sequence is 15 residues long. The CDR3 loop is CASSLTFAGSYEAFF. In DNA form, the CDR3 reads TGTGCCAGCAGCTTAACGTTTGCAGGGAGTTACGAAGCTTTCTTT.

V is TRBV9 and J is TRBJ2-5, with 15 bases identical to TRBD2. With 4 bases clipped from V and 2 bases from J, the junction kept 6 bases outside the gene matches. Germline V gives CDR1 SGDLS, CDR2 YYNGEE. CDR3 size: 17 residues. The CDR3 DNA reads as TGTGCCAGCAGCCAACCGGGACTAGCGGGGGGTCAAGAGACCCAGTACTTC. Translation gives CASSQPGLAGGQETQYF.